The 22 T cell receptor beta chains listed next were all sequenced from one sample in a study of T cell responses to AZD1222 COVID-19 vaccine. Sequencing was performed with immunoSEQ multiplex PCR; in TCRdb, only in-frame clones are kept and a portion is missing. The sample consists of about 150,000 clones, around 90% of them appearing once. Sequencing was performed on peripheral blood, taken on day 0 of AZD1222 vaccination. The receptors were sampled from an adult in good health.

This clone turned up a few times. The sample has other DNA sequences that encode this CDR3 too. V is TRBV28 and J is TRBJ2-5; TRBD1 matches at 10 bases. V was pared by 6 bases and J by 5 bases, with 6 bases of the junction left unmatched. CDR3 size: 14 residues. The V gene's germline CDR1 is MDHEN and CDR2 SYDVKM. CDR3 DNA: TGTGCCAGCAGCAGGGGACAGGGGAGGGAGACCCAGTACTTC. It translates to CASSRGQGRETQYF.

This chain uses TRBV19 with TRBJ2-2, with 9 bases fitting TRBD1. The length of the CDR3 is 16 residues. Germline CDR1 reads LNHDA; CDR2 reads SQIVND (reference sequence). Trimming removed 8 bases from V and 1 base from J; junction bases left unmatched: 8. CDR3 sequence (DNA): TGTGCCAGTTGGGACAGGGTTGGGGTGAACACCGGGGAGCTGTTTTTT. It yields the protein CASWDRVGVNTGELFF. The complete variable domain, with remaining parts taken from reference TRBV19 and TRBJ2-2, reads DGGITQSPKYLFRKEGQNVTLSCEQNLNHDAMYWYRQDPGQGLRLIYYSQIVNDFQKGDIAEGYSVSREKKESFPLTVTSAQKNPTAFYLCASWDRVGVNTGELFFGEGSRLTVL.

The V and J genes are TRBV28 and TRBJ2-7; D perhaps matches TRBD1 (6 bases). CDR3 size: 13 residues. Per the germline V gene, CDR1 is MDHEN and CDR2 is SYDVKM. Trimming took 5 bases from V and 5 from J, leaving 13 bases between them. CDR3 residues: CASSPDRLDEQYF. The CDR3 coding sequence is TGTGCCAGCAGTCCCGACAGGCTGGACGAGCAGTACTTC. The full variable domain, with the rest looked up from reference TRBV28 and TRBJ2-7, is DVKVTQSSRYLVKRTGEKVFLECVQDMDHENMFWYRQDPGLGLRLIYFSYDVKMKEKGDIPEGYSVSREKKERFSLILESASTNQTSMYLCASSPDRLDEQYFGPGTRLTVT.

CDR3 amino acids: CASSLSRGYTDTQYF. Here the CDR3 DNA reads TGTGCCAGCAGCTTATCCCGGGGGTACACAGATACGCAGTATTTT. The V call is TRBV7-6, the J call TRBJ2-3, with D possibly TRBD2 on 6 matching bases. The CDR3 sequence is 15 residues long. Trimming removed 2 bases at V and 2 bases at J, with 11 bases between. Germline assignment: CDR1 SGHVS and CDR2 FNYEAQ.

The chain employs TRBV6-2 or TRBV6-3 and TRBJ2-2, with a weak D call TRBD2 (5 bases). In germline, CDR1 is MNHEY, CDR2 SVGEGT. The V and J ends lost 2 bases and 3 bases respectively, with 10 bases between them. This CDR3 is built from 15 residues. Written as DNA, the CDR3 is TGTGCCAGCAGTTACATCCGGGAAGACACCGGGGAGCTGTTTTTT. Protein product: CASSYIREDTGELFF.

The CDR3 here is CASRSAEMTYEQYF. The CDR3 DNA reads TGTGCCAGCAGATCGGCAGAGATGACCTACGAGCAGTACTTC. The chain employs TRBV7-2 and TRBJ2-7, with D hard to call. The CDR3 extends over 14 amino acids. Trimming removed 6 bases from V and 2 bases from J, with 14 bases in between. Germline-derived CDR1 and CDR2 are SGHTA and FQGNSA.

CDR3 sequence reads: CASKLGQGGNTEAFF. DNA of the CDR3: TGTGCCAGCAAGCTCGGACAGGGCGGGAACACTGAAGCTTTCTTT. This chain joins TRBV19 and TRBJ1-1; 8 nucleotides match TRBD1. V lost 9 bases, J lost 1 base, and 10 bases stayed unmatched. The CDR3 extends over 15 amino acids. Germline values: CDR1 LNHDA, CDR2 SQIVND (reference sequence).

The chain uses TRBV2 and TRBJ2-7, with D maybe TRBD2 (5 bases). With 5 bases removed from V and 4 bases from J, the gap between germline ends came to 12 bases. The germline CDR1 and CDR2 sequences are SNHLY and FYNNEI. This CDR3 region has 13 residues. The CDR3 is CASSPLRAYEQYF. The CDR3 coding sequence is TGTGCCAGCAGTCCTCTGAGGGCGTACGAGCAGTACTTC.

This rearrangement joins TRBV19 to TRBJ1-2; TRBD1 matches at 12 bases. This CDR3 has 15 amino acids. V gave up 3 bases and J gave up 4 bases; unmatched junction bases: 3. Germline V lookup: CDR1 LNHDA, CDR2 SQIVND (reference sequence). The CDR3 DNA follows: TGTGCCAGTAGTATCGGGACAGGGGGCCTCTATGGCTACACCTTC. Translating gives CASSIGTGGLYGYTF.

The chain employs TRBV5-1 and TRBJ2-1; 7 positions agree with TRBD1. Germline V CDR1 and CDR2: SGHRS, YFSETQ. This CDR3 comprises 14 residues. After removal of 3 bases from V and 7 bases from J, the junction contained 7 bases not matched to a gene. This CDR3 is CASSSTGQMNEQFF. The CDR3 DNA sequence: TGCGCCAGCAGCTCCACGGGACAGATGAATGAGCAGTTCTTC.

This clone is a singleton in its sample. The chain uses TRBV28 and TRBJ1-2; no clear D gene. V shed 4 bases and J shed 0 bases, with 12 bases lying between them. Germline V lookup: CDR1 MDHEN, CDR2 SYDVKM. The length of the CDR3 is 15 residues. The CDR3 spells CASSWGGRANYGYTF. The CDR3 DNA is TGTGCCAGCAGTTGGGGTGGCAGAGCTAACTATGGCTACACCTTC.

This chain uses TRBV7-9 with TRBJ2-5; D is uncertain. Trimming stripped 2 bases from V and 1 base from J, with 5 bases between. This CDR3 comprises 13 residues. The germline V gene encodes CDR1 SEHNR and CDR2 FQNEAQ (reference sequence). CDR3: CASSLWGQETQYF. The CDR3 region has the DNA TGTGCCAGCAGCTTATGGGGCCAAGAGACCCAGTACTTC.

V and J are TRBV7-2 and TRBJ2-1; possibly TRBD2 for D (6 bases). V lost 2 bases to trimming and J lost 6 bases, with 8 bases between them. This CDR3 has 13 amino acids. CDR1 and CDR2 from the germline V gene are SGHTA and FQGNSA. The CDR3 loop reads CASSLKTSNEQFF. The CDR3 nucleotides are TGTGCCAGCAGCTTAAAGACTAGCAATGAGCAGTTCTTC.

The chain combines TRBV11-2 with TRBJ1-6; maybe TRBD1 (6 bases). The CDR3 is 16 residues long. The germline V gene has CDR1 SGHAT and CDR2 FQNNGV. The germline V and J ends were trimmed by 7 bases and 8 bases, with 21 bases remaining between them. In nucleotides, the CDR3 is TGTGCCAGCAAACTCACCTTAGGGGGTACGGATTCACCCCTCCACTTT. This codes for CASKLTLGGTDSPLHF.

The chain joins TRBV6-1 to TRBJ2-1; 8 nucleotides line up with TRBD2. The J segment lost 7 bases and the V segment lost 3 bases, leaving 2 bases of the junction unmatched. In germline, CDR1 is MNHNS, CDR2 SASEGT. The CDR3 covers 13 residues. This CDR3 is CASSDPGGNEQFF. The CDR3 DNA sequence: TGTGCCAGCAGTGATCCGGGGGGGAATGAGCAGTTCTTC.

In DNA, the CDR3 is TGTGCCAGCAGCGTAGGGACCAACCCCAATGAGCAGTTCTTC. Protein product: CASSVGTNPNEQFF. This chain joins TRBV9 and TRBJ2-1; D unresolved. Trimming took off 0 bases at V and 6 bases at J, with 10 bases between the two ends. The CDR3 has 14 residues. Germline values: CDR1 SGDLS, CDR2 YYNGEE.

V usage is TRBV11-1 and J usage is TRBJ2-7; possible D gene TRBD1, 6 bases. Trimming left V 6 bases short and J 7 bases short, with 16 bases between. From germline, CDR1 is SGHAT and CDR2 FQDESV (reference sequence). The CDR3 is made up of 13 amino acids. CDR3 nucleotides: TGTGCCAGCAGACGGGCAGGGGCGCAGGAGCAGTACTTC. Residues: CASRRAGAQEQYF. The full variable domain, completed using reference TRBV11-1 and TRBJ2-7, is EAEVAQSPRYKITEKSQAVAFWCDPISGHATLYWYRQILGQGPELLVQFQDESVVDDSQLPKDRFSAERLKGVDSTLKIQPAELGDSAMYLCASRRAGAQEQYFGPGTRLTVT.

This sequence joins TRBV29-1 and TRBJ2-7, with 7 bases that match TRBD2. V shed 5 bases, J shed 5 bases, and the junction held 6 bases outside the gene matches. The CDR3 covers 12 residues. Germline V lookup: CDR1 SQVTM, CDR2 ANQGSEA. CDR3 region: CSVLTGRDEQYF. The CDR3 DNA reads TGCAGCGTTCTAACGGGGAGGGACGAGCAGTACTTC.

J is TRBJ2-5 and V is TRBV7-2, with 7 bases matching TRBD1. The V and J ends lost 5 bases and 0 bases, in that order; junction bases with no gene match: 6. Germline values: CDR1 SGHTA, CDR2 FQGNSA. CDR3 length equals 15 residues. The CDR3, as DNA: TGTGCCAGCAGCCCCCTGGGACAGCACCAAGAGACCCAGTACTTC. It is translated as CASSPLGQHQETQYF.

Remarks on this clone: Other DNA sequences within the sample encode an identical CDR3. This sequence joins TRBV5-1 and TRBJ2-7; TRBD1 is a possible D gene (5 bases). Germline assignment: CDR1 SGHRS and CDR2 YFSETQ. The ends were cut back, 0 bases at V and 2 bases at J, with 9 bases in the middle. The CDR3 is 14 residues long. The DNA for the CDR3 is TGCGCCAGCAGCTTGGATCAGGGAACCTACGAGCAGTACTTC. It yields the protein CASSLDQGTYEQYF.

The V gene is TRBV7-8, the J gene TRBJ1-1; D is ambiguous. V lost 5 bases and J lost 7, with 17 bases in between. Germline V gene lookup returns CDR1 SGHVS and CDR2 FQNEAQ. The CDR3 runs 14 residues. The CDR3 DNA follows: TGTGCCAGCAGCAGAGGTACAAAAATCAGTGAAGCTTTCTTT. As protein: CASSRGTKISEAFF.

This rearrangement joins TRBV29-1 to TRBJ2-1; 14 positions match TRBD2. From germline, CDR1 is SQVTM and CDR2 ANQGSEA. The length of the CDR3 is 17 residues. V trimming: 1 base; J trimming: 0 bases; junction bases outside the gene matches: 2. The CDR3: CSVEGGTSGSSYNEQFF. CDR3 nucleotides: TGCAGCGTTGAAGGCGGGACTAGCGGGAGCTCCTACAATGAGCAGTTCTTC.